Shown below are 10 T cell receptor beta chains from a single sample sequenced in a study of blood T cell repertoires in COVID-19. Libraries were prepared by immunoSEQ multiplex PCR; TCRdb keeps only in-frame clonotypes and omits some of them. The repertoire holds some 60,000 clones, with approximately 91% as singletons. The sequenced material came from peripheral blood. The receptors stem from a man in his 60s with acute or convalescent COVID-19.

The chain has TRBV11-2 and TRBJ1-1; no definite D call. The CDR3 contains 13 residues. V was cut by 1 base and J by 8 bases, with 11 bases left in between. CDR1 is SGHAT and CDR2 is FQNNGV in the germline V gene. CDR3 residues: CASSLVPAVEAFF. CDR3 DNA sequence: TGTGCCAGCAGCTTAGTCCCGGCGGTAGAAGCTTTCTTT.

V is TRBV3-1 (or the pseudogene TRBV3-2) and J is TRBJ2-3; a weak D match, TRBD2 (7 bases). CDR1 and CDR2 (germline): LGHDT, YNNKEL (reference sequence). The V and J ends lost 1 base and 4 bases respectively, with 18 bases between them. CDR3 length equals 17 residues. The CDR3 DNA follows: TGTGCCAGCAGCCAAGTGTTAGGGGGAGGGTCTGCAGATACGCAGTATTTT. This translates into CASSQVLGGGSADTQYF.

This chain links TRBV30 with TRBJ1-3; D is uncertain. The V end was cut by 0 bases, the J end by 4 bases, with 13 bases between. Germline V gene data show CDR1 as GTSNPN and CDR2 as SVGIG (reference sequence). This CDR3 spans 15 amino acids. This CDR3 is CAWSVPSGFGNTIYF. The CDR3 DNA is TGTGCCTGGAGTGTACCGTCGGGGTTCGGAAACACCATATATTTT.

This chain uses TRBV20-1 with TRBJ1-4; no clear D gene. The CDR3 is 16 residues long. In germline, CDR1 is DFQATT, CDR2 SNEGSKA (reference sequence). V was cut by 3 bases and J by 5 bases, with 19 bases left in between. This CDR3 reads CSASGPRTGFNEKLFF. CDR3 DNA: TGCAGTGCTAGTGGACCCCGGACGGGGTTCAATGAAAAACTGTTTTTT.

CDR3 in DNA: TGTGCCAGCAGTCCCGGGACACGAAGCACAGATACGCAGTATTTT. This codes for CASSPGTRSTDTQYF. The chain has TRBV6-6 and TRBJ2-3, with D possibly being TRBD1 (6 bases). Trimming stripped 5 bases from V and 0 bases from J, with 12 bases between. CDR1 and CDR2 from the germline V gene are MNHNY and SVGAGI (reference sequence). This CDR3 has 15 residues.

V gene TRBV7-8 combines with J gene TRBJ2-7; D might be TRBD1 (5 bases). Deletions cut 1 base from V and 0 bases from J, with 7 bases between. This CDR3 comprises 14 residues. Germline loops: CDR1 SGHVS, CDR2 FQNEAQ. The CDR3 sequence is CASSLGGNSYEQYF. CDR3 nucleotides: TGTGCCAGCAGCTTAGGGGGCAACTCCTACGAGCAGTACTTC.

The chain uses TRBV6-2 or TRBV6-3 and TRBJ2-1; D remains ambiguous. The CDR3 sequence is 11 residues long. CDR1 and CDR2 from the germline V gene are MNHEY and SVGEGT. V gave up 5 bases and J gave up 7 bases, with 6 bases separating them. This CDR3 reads CASSPRNEQFF. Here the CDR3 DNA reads TGTGCCAGCAGTCCCCGGAATGAGCAGTTCTTC.

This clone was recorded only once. DNA for the CDR3: TGTGCCAGCAGCCCGGAAACAGGGGACTATGGCTACACCTTC. This codes for CASSPETGDYGYTF. The gene calls are TRBV5-4 and TRBJ1-2, with 7 nucleotides matching TRBD1. J was trimmed by 3 bases and V by 4 bases; bases with no gene match: 6. The CDR3 totals 14 residues. CDR1 is SGHNT and CDR2 is YYREEE in the germline V gene (reference sequence). The full variable domain, with the rest looked up from reference TRBV5-4 and TRBJ1-2, is ETGVTQSPTHLIKTRGQQVTLRCSSQSGHNTVSWYQQALGQGPQFIFQYYREEENGRGNFPPRFSGLQFPNYSSELNVNALELDDSALYLCASSPETGDYGYTFGSGTRLTVV.

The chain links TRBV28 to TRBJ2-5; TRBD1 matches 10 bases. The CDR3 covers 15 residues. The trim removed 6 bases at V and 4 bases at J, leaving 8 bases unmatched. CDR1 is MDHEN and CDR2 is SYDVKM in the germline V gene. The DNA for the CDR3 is TGTGCCAGCAGCGACCGGGACAGGGGTACAGAGACCCAGTACTTC. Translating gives CASSDRDRGTETQYF.

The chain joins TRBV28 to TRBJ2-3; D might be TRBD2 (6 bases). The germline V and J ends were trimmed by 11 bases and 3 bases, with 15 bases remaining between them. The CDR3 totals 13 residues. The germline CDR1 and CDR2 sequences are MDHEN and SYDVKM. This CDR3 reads CAAAREMTDTQYF. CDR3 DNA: TGTGCCGCGGCGCGGGAAATGACAGATACGCAGTATTTT.